The 20 T cell receptor beta chains listed next were all sequenced from one sample in a study of vaccination and CD4 T cells after COVID-19. Treatment described: approximately 10-day PBMC culture with coronavirus spike peptide pools or control peptides (ViraFEST assay). The Oncomine TCR Beta short-read assay was applied to DNA of cultured CD4+ T cells. TCRdb called the PCR reads again in MiXCR, with one record for every CDR3 protein. Counted here are more than 10,000 distinct CDR3 sequences, 45% to 60% occurring once; the ten biggest clones make up 20% to 25%. Their specific antigens are unknown. The sequenced material came from CD4+ T cells from blood, cultured in vitro. The receptors come from a human donor who had recovered from COVID-19.

Only a few counts were recorded for this clonotype. The chain uses TRBV30 and TRBJ1-2; the D gene is possibly TRBD1 (5 bases). Germline V gene lookup returns CDR1 GTSNPN and CDR2 SVGIG (reference sequence). The CDR3 is 14 residues long. With 3 bases removed from V and 8 bases from J, the gap between germline ends came to 19 bases. CDR3 loop: CAWRLGEVRGGYTF. The DNA for the CDR3 is TGTGCCTGGAGGCTAGGGGAGGTGAGGGGCGGCTACACCTTC.

This clonotype was observed a few times. The CDR3, as DNA: TGTGCCAGCAGTCCGACAGGGGAAGGAAACACCATATATTTT. Translated: CASSPTGEGNTIYF. V is TRBV6-4 and J is TRBJ1-3; TRBD1 aligns across 8 bases. CDR3 length: 14 amino acids. V lost 5 bases to trimming and J lost 4 bases; unmatched junction nucleotides: 4. Germline values: CDR1 MRHNA, CDR2 SNTAGT.

The chain employs TRBV4-3 and TRBJ1-4, with D uncertain. Trimming removed 1 base at V and 0 bases at J, with 6 bases between. Germline values: CDR1 LGHNA, CDR2 YSLEER. This CDR3 has 15 amino acids. Written as DNA, the CDR3 is TGCGCCAGCAGCCAAGGGGGAACAACTAATGAAAAACTGTTTTTT. It codes for CASSQGGTTNEKLFF.

The chain joins TRBV20-1 to TRBJ1-1, with TRBD1 matching over 7 bases. CDR1 and CDR2 from the germline V gene are DFQATT and SNEGSKA (reference sequence). The CDR3 has 13 residues. V gave up 2 bases and J gave up 1 base; unmatched junction bases: 1. The CDR3: CSARRGRNTEAFF. Written as DNA, the CDR3 is TGCAGTGCTAGAAGGGGGCGGAACACTGAAGCTTTCTTT.

V gene TRBV15 combines with J gene TRBJ2-2; no reliable D call. V lost 8 bases and J 0 bases, leaving 7 bases between the germline ends. Germline assignment: CDR1 LNHNV and CDR2 YYDKDF (reference sequence). This CDR3 comprises 13 residues. The CDR3 nucleotides are TGTGCCACCGGTCTAGCGAACACCGGGGAGCTGTTTTTT. The encoded protein is CATGLANTGELFF.

This sequence joins TRBV6-1 and TRBJ1-2, with 7 nucleotides matching TRBD1. The CDR3 is 14 residues long. The germline gives CDR1 MNHNS, CDR2 SASEGT. V was clipped by 2 bases and J by 7 bases; unmatched bases: 7. The chain's CDR3 is CASSERGTGAGYTF. The CDR3 DNA follows: TGTGCCAGCAGTGAAAGGGGTACAGGGGCTGGCTACACCTTC.

This clonotype was seen only a few times. The CDR3 here is CASSYSIPRGVNSPLHF. The CDR3 DNA sequence: TGTGCCAGCAGTTACTCGATACCGAGGGGGGTGAATTCACCCCTCCACTTT. The chain carries TRBV6-5 and TRBJ1-6; possibly TRBD1 for D (6 bases). The CDR3 sequence is 17 residues long. V was trimmed by 0 bases and J by 7 bases, leaving 16 bases between them. The V gene's germline CDR1 is MNHEY and CDR2 SVGAGI.

A few counts support this clonotype. The CDR3 DNA reads TGTGCCAGCTCGGGGGGGACAGATACGCAGTATTTT. This translates into CASSGGTDTQYF. The genes are TRBV6-1 and TRBJ2-3, with TRBD2 matching over 8 bases. The trim removed 8 bases at V and 3 bases at J, leaving 1 base unmatched. CDR1 MNHNS and CDR2 SASEGT come from the germline V gene. CDR3 size: 12 residues.

This clonotype was counted between two and nine times. This chain joins TRBV20-1 and TRBJ2-1, with D unresolved. The length of the CDR3 is 12 residues. Trimming shortened V by 0 bases and J by 6 bases, and 6 bases separated the two germline ends. Per germline, CDR1 DFQATT and CDR2 SNEGSKA (reference sequence). DNA for the CDR3: TGCAGTGCTAGAGACCGGATCAATGAGCAGTTCTTC. Amino acid sequence: CSARDRINEQFF.

The chain is built from TRBV5-1 and TRBJ1-1; unclear D gene. Per germline, CDR1 SGHRS and CDR2 YFSETQ. This CDR3 region has 14 residues. Trimming took 0 bases from V and 1 from J, leaving 7 bases between them. CDR3 in DNA: TGCGCCAGCAGCTTGGAGGGAACGAACACTGAAGCTTTCTTT. Translation gives CASSLEGTNTEAFF. Combining the CDR3 with reference TRBV5-1 and TRBJ1-1 gives the whole variable domain KAGVTQTPRYLIKTRGQQVTLSCSPISGHRSVSWYQQTPGQGLQFLFEYFSETQRNKGNFPGRFSGRQFSNSRSEMNVSTLELGDSALYLCASSLEGTNTEAFFGQGTRLTVV.

V is TRBV3-1 and J is TRBJ2-7; 10 bases agree with TRBD2. The CDR3 extends over 15 amino acids. The germline V gene encodes CDR1 LGHDT and CDR2 YNNKEL (reference sequence). V was clipped by 1 base and J by 3 bases; unmatched bases: 3. The DNA of the CDR3 is TGTGCCAGCAGCCAAGTGGCTAGCGGGGGCTACGAGCAGTACTTC. Its protein product is CASSQVASGGYEQYF.

The chain is built from TRBV5-1 and TRBJ1-2, with D maybe TRBD1 (6 bases). The CDR3 runs 14 residues. The germline V gene has CDR1 SGHRS and CDR2 YFSETQ. Between the trimmed V and J ends, which lost 1 base and 1 base, there was a span of 8 bases. In DNA, the CDR3 is TGCGCCAGCAGCTTGACAGGGCTTAACTATGGCTACACCTTC. It is translated as CASSLTGLNYGYTF.

The chain is built from TRBV20-1 and TRBJ1-1, with D unclear. CDR1 is DFQATT, CDR2 SNEGSKA, per germline (reference sequence). The CDR3 contains 12 residues. The V gene lost 2 bases and the J gene lost 1 base, with 5 bases spanning the gap. CDR3: CSARQTNTEAFF. The CDR3 DNA follows: TGCAGTGCTAGACAGACGAACACTGAAGCTTTCTTT.

J is TRBJ1-2 and V is TRBV10-3; D remains unclear. The CDR3 runs to 16 residues. V dropped 0 bases and J dropped 4 bases, with 15 bases sitting between them. The germline V gene has CDR1 ENHRY and CDR2 SYGVKD. The CDR3 DNA is TGTGCCATCAGTGAGTCGGGAGAGGCATGGTCCTATGGCTACACCTTC. Translated: CAISESGEAWSYGYTF.

The chain has TRBV12-3 or TRBV12-4 and TRBJ1-2, with no clear D. The CDR3 is 15 amino acids. Trimming cost V 4 bases and J 0 bases, with 12 bases left between them. CDR3 nucleotides: TGTGCCAGCAGTTCCGGACGTAGAACTAACTATGGCTACACCTTC. Its protein product is CASSSGRRTNYGYTF.

In this sample, this clonotype turned up a few times. V usage is TRBV4-3 and J usage is TRBJ1-6, with D uncertain. The V and J ends lost 0 bases and 9 bases respectively, with 15 bases between them. The germline CDR1 and CDR2 sequences are LGHNA and YSLEER. CDR3 size: 16 residues. CDR3 amino acids: CASSQDLGILFSPLHF. The CDR3 DNA sequence: TGCGCCAGCAGCCAAGACCTGGGGATCCTATTTTCACCCCTCCACTTT.

This clonotype was picked up a small number of times. V is TRBV2 and J is TRBJ2-5; 9 bases agree with TRBD2. This CDR3 has 16 amino acids. The germline V gene encodes CDR1 SNHLY and CDR2 FYNNEI. V lost 8 bases and J lost 5; bases outside the gene matches: 15. CDR3 region: CASSQRGVPGAETQYF. The CDR3 region has the DNA TGTGCCAGCTCCCAGCGGGGGGTCCCGGGGGCCGAGACCCAGTACTTC.

The chain joins TRBV6-2 or TRBV6-3 to TRBJ1-5; D perhaps matches TRBD1 (6 bases). The V gene's germline CDR1 is MNHEY and CDR2 SVGEGT. Trimming removed 5 bases at V and 3 bases at J, with 14 bases between. The CDR3 is made up of 15 amino acids. CDR3 coding DNA: TGTGCCAGCAGTCCTACAGGGCCCTACAATCAGCCCCAGCATTTT. This gives the protein CASSPTGPYNQPQHF.

The J gene is TRBJ2-7, the V gene TRBV7-8; 9 bases fit TRBD1. CDR1 is SGHVS and CDR2 is FQNEAQ in the germline V gene. The junction had 4 bases not matched to a gene; V was cut back by 9 bases and J by 4 bases. CDR3 length: 12 amino acids. CDR3 loop: CASRGTGYEQYF. CDR3 DNA sequence: TGTGCCAGTCGTGGGACAGGGTACGAGCAGTACTTC.

The chain links TRBV20-1 to TRBJ2-2; 7 nucleotides match TRBD1. CDR1 is DFQATT, CDR2 SNEGSKA, per germline (reference sequence). This CDR3 region has 15 residues. J lost 5 bases, V lost 3 bases, and 9 bases had no gene match. For the CDR3, the DNA is TGCAGTGCTAGGGGGACAGAGGGAGATACCGGGGAGCTGTTTTTT. The encoded protein is CSARGTEGDTGELFF.